One sample yielded the 27 T cell receptor beta chains listed below, sequenced in a study of T cells in Graves' hyperthyroidism and ophthalmopathy. TCR beta CDR3 region amplification was performed from RNA transcripts. HTBI primers were used for first-round RT-PCR of the TCR CDR3. TCRdb re-called the multiplex PCR reads through MiXCR, storing one row per CDR3 protein. This sample has hundreds of thousands of distinct CDR3 sequences, with more than 14% found just once. Sequencing used blood. These receptors were obtained from a woman between 50 and 59 years old with Graves' ophthalmopathy.

This clonotype was observed a handful of times. The J gene is TRBJ1-1, the V gene TRBV7-2; D gene uncertain. V lost 3 bases and J 10 bases, leaving 12 bases between the germline ends. CDR1 is SGHTA, CDR2 FQGNSA, per germline. This CDR3 contains 12 residues. CDR3 region: CASSLSAEVAFF. The CDR3 coding sequence is TGTGCCAGCAGCTTGAGCGCGGAGGTAGCTTTCTTT.

The table lists this clonotype with many counts. This chain joins TRBV20-1 and TRBJ2-2; 10 bases align to TRBD2. The CDR3 covers 16 residues. The trim removed 5 bases at V and 3 bases at J, leaving 9 bases unmatched. Germline V gene lookup returns CDR1 DFQATT and CDR2 SNEGSKA (reference sequence). CDR3 sequence: CSAPRSSGRYTGELFF. In DNA, the CDR3 is TGCAGTGCTCCAAGATCTAGCGGGAGATACACCGGGGAGCTGTTTTTT.

This clonotype occurred many times. The chain is built from TRBV28 and TRBJ2-7, with a weak D call TRBD2 (6 bases). Germline V lookup: CDR1 MDHEN, CDR2 SYDVKM. Trimming took 4 bases from V and 6 from J, leaving 16 bases between them. This CDR3 has 14 amino acids. The CDR3, as DNA: TGTGCCAGCAGTTGGACTACTAATCTTTCCGAGCAGTACTTC. Translating gives CASSWTTNLSEQYF.

The table lists this clonotype with a few counts. The chain has TRBV20-1 and TRBJ1-1; TRBD1 is a possible D gene (5 bases). The V end lost 0 bases, the J end lost 4 bases, and 9 bases lay between the germline ends. Germline lookup yields CDR1 DFQATT and CDR2 SNEGSKA (reference sequence). The CDR3 is made up of 13 amino acids. The CDR3: CSAREGLPTEAFF. In nucleotides, the CDR3 is TGCAGTGCTAGAGAGGGACTGCCCACTGAAGCTTTCTTT.

V and J are TRBV3-1 and TRBJ2-3, with 13 bases identical to TRBD2. Germline assignment: CDR1 LGHDT and CDR2 YNNKEL (reference sequence). The junction had 0 bases not matched to a gene; V was cut back by 3 bases and J by 6 bases. This CDR3 has 14 amino acids. The CDR3 sequence is CASSQTSGRDTQYF. The CDR3 DNA is TGTGCCAGCAGCCAGACTAGCGGGAGGGATACGCAGTATTTT.

The chain carries TRBV28 and TRBJ2-1; 8 bases map to TRBD2. The germline CDR1 and CDR2 sequences are MDHEN and SYDVKM. V lost 5 bases to trimming and J lost 7 bases; unmatched junction nucleotides: 13. There are 16 residues in the CDR3. For the CDR3, the DNA is TGTGCCAGCAGTCCAGCGGGAGCAAGTTCCTGGAATGAGCAGTTCTTC. It codes for CASSPAGASSWNEQFF.

The CDR3 region has the DNA TGTGCCAGCAGTGAAGACGTGTATAGAGCAGATACGCAGTATTTT. Encoded protein: CASSEDVYRADTQYF. The V gene is TRBV6-1, the J gene TRBJ2-3, with D unclear. Germline CDR1 and CDR2: MNHNS and SASEGT. This CDR3 comprises 15 residues. Trimming stripped 1 base from V and 4 bases from J, with 12 bases between.

The table lists this clonotype with many counts. The chain carries TRBV28 and TRBJ2-7; weak D call: TRBD2 (6 bases). V dropped 6 bases and J dropped 3 bases, with 18 bases sitting between them. The CDR3 spans 15 residues. CDR1 MDHEN and CDR2 SYDVKM come from the germline V gene. In nucleotides, the CDR3 is TGTGCCAGCAGACCCTCTAGCGAAGCGCACTACGAGCAGTACTTC. Translation: CASRPSSEAHYEQYF.

As to this clonotype: This may arise from a read error, as a much more abundant clone is one base away. The rearrangement uses TRBV9 and TRBJ2-3, with D unresolved. The CDR3 totals 17 residues. Germline V gene data show CDR1 as SGDLS and CDR2 as YYNGEE. V was cut by 0 bases and J by 10 bases, with 24 bases left in between. The CDR3 DNA reads TGTGCCAGCAGCGTAGAAGGTTCCTACTCAAGCCAAGTAGCGCAGTATTTT. Its translation is CASSVEGSYSSQVAQYF. Combining the CDR3 with reference TRBV9 and TRBJ2-3 gives the whole variable domain DSGVTQTPKHLITATGQRVTLRCSPRSGDLSVYWYQQSLDQGLQFLIQYYNGEERAKGNILERFSAQQFPDLHSELNLSSLELGDSALYFCASSVEGSYSSQVAQYFGPGTRLTVL.

This clonotype has at least ten counts. J is TRBJ2-7 and V is TRBV13, with D possibly being TRBD1 (5 bases). Germline V lookup: CDR1 PRHDT, CDR2 FYEKMQ (reference sequence). The CDR3 is 15 amino acids. Trimming shortened V by 2 bases and J by 7 bases, and 18 bases separated the two germline ends. The CDR3 bases are TGTGCCAGCAGCTTAACCGCTATGGGGCTTGGGGAGCAGTACTTC. Protein: CASSLTAMGLGEQYF.

In this sample, this clonotype turned up many times. The rearrangement uses TRBV7-6 and TRBJ2-7; 9 nucleotides match TRBD2. There are 15 residues in the CDR3. The germline V gene encodes CDR1 SGHVS and CDR2 FNYEAQ. The V and J ends lost 4 bases and 2 bases, in that order; junction bases with no gene match: 6. The CDR3 here is CASSSVAGVTYEQYF. CDR3 nucleotide sequence: TGTGCCAGCAGCTCAGTAGCGGGAGTAACCTACGAGCAGTACTTC. The variable domain in full, with the rest retrieved from reference TRBV7-6 and TRBJ2-7, is GAGVSQSPRYKVTKRGQDVALRCDPISGHVSLYWYRQALGQGPEFLTYFNYEAQQDKSGLPNDRFSAERPEGSISTLTIQRTEQRDSAMYRCASSSVAGVTYEQYFGPGTRLTVT.

This clonotype was observed at least ten times. The V gene is TRBV27, the J gene TRBJ2-1; D ambiguous. This CDR3 has 16 residues. V lost 3 bases to trimming and J lost 4 bases, with 16 bases between them. CDR1 is MNHEY and CDR2 is SMNVEV in the germline V gene (reference sequence). CDR3 region: CASSFTSSNLYNEQFF. The CDR3 coding sequence is TGTGCCAGCAGTTTTACCAGCTCCAACCTTTACAATGAGCAGTTCTTC.

This clonotype was seen ten or more times. The chain joins TRBV14 to TRBJ2-5; the D gene is possibly TRBD2 (5 bases). The CDR3 is made up of 15 amino acids. The V gene's germline CDR1 is SGHDN and CDR2 FVKESK. The V and J ends lost 1 base and 5 bases respectively, with 14 bases between them. CDR3 in amino acids: CASSQASFRVETQYF. The CDR3 DNA follows: TGTGCCAGCAGCCAAGCTAGCTTTCGAGTTGAGACCCAGTACTTC.

About this clonotype: A junction boundary mismatches the germline segment, possibly from a read error. The genes are TRBV5-1 and TRBJ1-1; D might be TRBD1 (5 bases). The CDR3 has 13 amino acids. Germline CDR1 reads SGHRS; CDR2 reads YFSETQ. In DNA, the CDR3 is TGCGCCAGCTCGGGGCAGATGAACACTGAAGCTCTCTTT. Encoded protein: CASSGQMNTEALF.

This chain connects TRBV6-1 to TRBJ2-7, with 13 bases fitting TRBD2. This CDR3 is built from 14 residues. Germline V gene sequence: CDR1 MNHNS, CDR2 SASEGT. Losses at the gene ends were 7 bases for V and 3 bases for J; bases not matched to a gene: 3. DNA of the CDR3: TGTGCCAGCATACGGACTAGCGGGAGCTACGAGCAGTACTTC. Translating gives CASIRTSGSYEQYF.

The chain combines TRBV7-2 with TRBJ1-6, with D perhaps matching TRBD1 (5 bases). The ends were cut back, 4 bases at V and 8 bases at J, with 15 bases in the middle. In germline, CDR1 is SGHTA, CDR2 FQGNSA. The CDR3 runs 15 residues. CDR3: CASSSYRSGDSPLHF. CDR3 coding DNA: TGTGCCAGCAGCTCCTACAGGTCGGGGGATTCACCCCTCCACTTT.

On this clonotype: This may arise from a read error, as a much more abundant clone is one base away. V and J are TRBV6-1 and TRBJ2-7, with D tentatively TRBD1 or TRBD2 (5 bases each). V lost 7 bases to trimming and J lost 5 bases, with 21 bases between them. Germline CDR1 reads MNHNS; CDR2 reads SASEGT. This CDR3 is 15 amino acids long. CDR3 residues: CASILYGGPTNEQYF. The CDR3 region has the DNA TGTGCCAGCATCCTATATGGGGGACCGACTAACGAGCAGTACTTC.

This clonotype was observed a handful of times. This chain connects TRBV7-9 to TRBJ1-1; D gene unclear. Germline V lookup: CDR1 SEHNR, CDR2 FQNEAQ (reference sequence). The CDR3 has 12 amino acids. V was clipped by 5 bases and J by 7 bases, with 11 bases between them. Here the CDR3 DNA reads TGTGCCAGCAGCCAAGATCAGTTTGAAGCTTTCTTT. The encoded protein is CASSQDQFEAFF.

This clonotype has only a few counts. The V call is TRBV4-3, the J call TRBJ2-2, with a tentative D call TRBD1 (5 bases). Germline CDR1 LGHNA, CDR2 YSLEER. Between the trimmed V and J ends, which lost 0 bases and 0 bases, there was a span of 11 bases. The CDR3 is 17 amino acids. CDR3 region: CASSQDWKQANTGELFF. In nucleotides, the CDR3 is TGCGCCAGCAGCCAAGATTGGAAACAGGCGAACACCGGGGAGCTGTTTTTT.

The V call is TRBV27, the J call TRBJ1-2, with a possible D match to TRBD1 (6 bases). Trimming took off 4 bases at V and 1 base at J, with 13 bases between the two ends. The CDR3 sequence is 15 residues long. Germline V gene sequence: CDR1 MNHEY, CDR2 SMNVEV (reference sequence). Here the CDR3 DNA reads TGTGCCAGCAGTTCCGGACAGAGTAATAACTATGGCTACACCTTC. Protein: CASSSGQSNNYGYTF.

This clonotype has more than one count but fewer than ten. The chain has TRBV7-2 and TRBJ1-2; no firm D call. Trimming removed 3 bases from V and 3 bases from J, with 11 bases in between. The CDR3 spans 14 residues. Germline lookup yields CDR1 SGHTA and CDR2 FQGNSA. The CDR3 spells CASSFSGIDYGYTF. The CDR3 DNA reads TGTGCCAGCAGCTTCTCCGGGATTGACTATGGCTACACCTTC. Filled out from reference TRBV7-2 and TRBJ1-2, the complete variable domain reads GAGVSQSPSNKVTEKGKDVELRCDPISGHTALYWYRQSLGQGLEFLIYFQGNSAPDKSGLPSDRFSAERTGGSVSTLTIQRTQQEDSAVYLCASSFSGIDYGYTFGSGTRLTVV.

This clonotype was recorded many times. The chain recombines TRBV18 with TRBJ2-1; the D call may be TRBD1 or TRBD2 (5 bases each). This CDR3 has 16 residues. V gave up 0 bases and J gave up 3 bases, with 12 bases separating them. Germline values: CDR1 KGHSH, CDR2 LQKENI. The CDR3 reads CASSPPRDGHYNEQFF. The DNA for the CDR3 is TGTGCCAGCTCACCACCCCGGGACGGTCACTACAATGAGCAGTTCTTC.

Here the CDR3 DNA reads TGTGCCAGCAGCTTACCCGCCCTAGCGAACTCCTACAATGAGCAGTTCTTC. Protein sequence: CASSLPALANSYNEQFF. The chain has TRBV11-2 and TRBJ2-1; tentative D call: TRBD2 (6 bases). The V end was cut by 2 bases, the J end by 0 bases, with 14 bases between. CDR1 is SGHAT, CDR2 FQNNGV, per germline. This CDR3 spans 17 amino acids.

The chain uses TRBV7-9 and TRBJ2-7; the D is unclear. Germline V gene data show CDR1 as SEHNR and CDR2 as FQNEAQ (reference sequence). The CDR3 consists of 13 residues. V was shortened by 5 bases and J by 7 bases, with 15 bases between the two germline ends. CDR3 bases: TGTGCCAGCAGCCTAAAAAAAAGTAATGAGCAGTACTTC. Residues: CASSLKKSNEQYF.

This clonotype occurred a few times. V and J are TRBV29-1 and TRBJ2-1; a weak D match, TRBD1 (5 bases). Germline assignment: CDR1 SQVTM and CDR2 ANQGSEA. The ends were cut back, 7 bases at V and 8 bases at J, with 15 bases in the middle. CDR3 length: 12 amino acids. CDR3 nucleotides: TGCAGCGCCACGGACACTTTAGATGAGCAGTTCTTC. Translation: CSATDTLDEQFF.

The chain employs TRBV6-5 and TRBJ2-1; no reliable D call. Trimming stripped 0 bases from V and 0 bases from J, with 15 bases between. Per the germline V gene, CDR1 is MNHEY and CDR2 is SVGAGI. The CDR3 has 18 residues. CDR3 residues: CASSYSGSMGSSYNEQFF. CDR3 bases: TGTGCCAGCAGTTACTCGGGCTCCATGGGAAGCTCCTACAATGAGCAGTTCTTC.

This clonotype was detected many times. This chain connects TRBV6-5 to TRBJ1-6; D gene uncertain. Germline CDR1 MNHEY, CDR2 SVGAGI. This CDR3 is 15 amino acids long. The germline V and J ends were trimmed by 2 bases and 2 bases, with 7 bases remaining between them. CDR3 loop: CASSYGSTYNSPLHF. CDR3 bases: TGTGCCAGCAGTTACGGGTCTACCTATAATTCACCCCTCCACTTT.